Shown below are 5 T cell receptor beta chains from a single sample sequenced in a study of lymphopenia after photon versus proton radiotherapy. Libraries were prepared by immunoSEQ multiplex PCR; TCRdb keeps only in-frame clonotypes and omits some of them. The table includes 17,000 or so clones, 75% to 90% detected once. The material was peripheral blood, obtained from a patient treated with proton-based radiotherapy. These receptor sequences come from a man between 65 and 85 years old with pancreatic cancer.

This clone was detected once. The chain joins TRBV14 to TRBJ1-6; the D gene is possibly TRBD1 (5 bases). Germline CDR1 and CDR2: SGHDN and FVKESK. The CDR3 has 13 amino acids. V shed 7 bases and J shed 9 bases, with 13 bases lying between them. The CDR3 coding sequence is TGTGCCAGCAATCACAGGCAAGGTTCACCCCTCCACTTT. Translation gives CASNHRQGSPLHF.

This clone was seen a few times. J is TRBJ1-6 and V is TRBV6-5; 7 bases agree with TRBD1. V trimming: 7 bases; J trimming: 8 bases; junction bases outside the gene matches: 8. Germline CDR1 is MNHEY and CDR2 is SVGAGI. The CDR3 extends over 14 amino acids. The CDR3 nucleotides read TGTGCCAGCAATCGACAGGGTCGTGATTCACCCCTCCACTTT. Its protein product is CASNRQGRDSPLHF.

As to this clone: One junction end does not reproduce the germline sequence, and a read error may be involved. The chain uses TRBV2 and TRBJ2-1; D is possibly TRBD1 (5 bases). The CDR3 is 13 amino acids. CDR1 and CDR2 (germline): SNHLY, FYNNEI. CDR3 in amino acids: CASSLGQNNGQFF. Here the CDR3 DNA reads TGTGCCAGCAGCCTAGGACAAAACAATGGGCAGTTCTTC.

This chain connects TRBV2 to TRBJ2-6; no definite D call. Germline CDR1 reads SNHLY; CDR2 reads FYNNEI. Trimming stripped 9 bases from V and 0 bases from J, with 6 bases between. This CDR3 contains 13 residues. The CDR3 sequence: CARRPSGANVLTF. The CDR3 DNA reads TGTGCCAGAAGGCCCTCTGGGGCCAACGTCCTGACTTTC.

The chain employs TRBV19 and TRBJ1-5; 9 nucleotides match TRBD1. CDR1 LNHDA and CDR2 SQIVND come from the germline V gene (reference sequence). V was pared by 5 bases and J by 2 bases, with 4 bases of the junction left unmatched. This CDR3 spans 15 amino acids. CDR3 sequence reads: CASSEDRGGNQPQHF. The CDR3 nucleotides are TGTGCCAGTAGTGAGGACAGGGGCGGCAATCAGCCCCAGCATTTT.